These 30 T cell receptor beta chains were all obtained from the same sample, sequenced in a study of graft-versus-host responses after intestinal transplantation. Profiling relied on immunoSEQ multiplex PCR, and the TCRdb table lists in-frame clones only, not all of them. The sample lists about 130,000 clones; around 94% were seen once. These TCRs' antigens remain unknown. The input for sequencing was unstimulated CD4+ T cells sorted from spleen or lymph node cells, taken before intestinal transplant. Receptors originate from a human donor who received an intestinal transplant.

The chain is built from TRBV18 and TRBJ1-1, with D hard to call. The CDR3 length is 14 residues. V lost 3 bases and J 3 bases, leaving 11 bases between the germline ends. In germline, CDR1 is KGHSH, CDR2 LQKENI. The CDR3, as DNA: TGTGCCAGCTCACCGAGTATTTGGGACACTGAAGCTTTCTTT. It is translated as CASSPSIWDTEAFF. Variable domain in full (rest from reference TRBV18 and TRBJ1-1): NAGVMQNPRHLVRRRGQEARLRCSPMKGHSHVYWYRQLPEEGLKFMVYLQKENIIDESGMPKERFSAEFPKEGPSILRIQQVVRGDSAAYFCASSPSIWDTEAFFGQGTRLTVV.

This chain joins TRBV5-1 and TRBJ1-1; 8 nucleotides align to TRBD1. The length of the CDR3 is 14 residues. Trimming took 5 bases from V and 1 from J; bases not matched to a gene: 4. Germline V lookup: CDR1 SGHRS, CDR2 YFSETQ. This CDR3 reads CASRRTGWNTEAFF. As DNA, the CDR3 is TGCGCCAGCAGACGGACAGGGTGGAACACTGAAGCTTTCTTT.

This rearrangement joins TRBV4-1 to TRBJ1-5; no definite D call. The CDR3 extends over 15 amino acids. With 0 bases removed from V and 0 bases from J, the gap between germline ends came to 6 bases. Germline V gives CDR1 MGHRA, CDR2 YSYEKL. The CDR3: CASSQDGNSNQPQHF. The CDR3 DNA is TGCGCCAGCAGCCAAGATGGGAATAGCAATCAGCCCCAGCATTTT.

V and J are TRBV6-6 and TRBJ2-2; TRBD2 agrees at 9 bases. V was pared by 6 bases and J by 2 bases, with 7 bases of the junction left unmatched. CDR3 size: 16 residues. Germline V CDR1 and CDR2: MNHNY, SVGAGI (reference sequence). The chain's CDR3 is CASSRTSALNTGELFF. The CDR3 DNA is TGTGCCAGCAGCCGGACTAGCGCCCTAAACACCGGGGAGCTGTTTTTT.

The chain couples TRBV27 to TRBJ2-7; a possible D gene is TRBD1 (6 bases). In germline, CDR1 is MNHEY, CDR2 SMNVEV (reference sequence). The CDR3 has 14 amino acids. V lost 5 bases and J 3 bases, leaving 14 bases between the germline ends. The CDR3 sequence: CASSNPGHNYEQYF. In DNA form, the CDR3 reads TGTGCCAGCAGTAATCCGGGACACAACTACGAGCAGTACTTC.

This chain links TRBV10-1 with TRBJ2-4, with D tentatively TRBD1 or TRBD2 (6 bases each). Germline CDR1 is WNHNN and CDR2 is SYGVQD (reference sequence). V lost 0 bases, J lost 7 bases, and 13 bases lay in between. The CDR3 is 15 amino acids. CDR3 loop: CASSESKTGRNIQYF. The CDR3 bases are TGCGCCAGCAGTGAGTCGAAAACAGGGAGGAACATTCAGTACTTC.

Turning to this clone: The CDR3 does not close with the conserved phenylalanine or tryptophan, likely indicating a read error. The DNA is left out, because the CDR3 cannot be placed on it with certainty; the CDR3 is given as TCRdb lists it. This sequence joins TRBV6-1 and TRBJ1-2; the table's D call of TRBD1 was not tested on the DNA. The CDR3 is 13 residues long, counting both termini. Germline-derived CDR1 and CDR2 are MNHNS and SASEGT. Here the CDR3 reads CASSEVGRGWYLL.

The rearrangement links TRBV5-6 to TRBJ2-3; no definite D call. Per the germline V gene, CDR1 is SGHDT and CDR2 is YYEEEE. This CDR3 is built from 12 residues. Trimming pared 2 bases from V and 4 bases from J, leaving 5 bases between. CDR3 amino acids: CASSFGADTQYF. The CDR3 DNA reads TGTGCCAGCAGCTTTGGTGCAGATACGCAGTATTTT. Filled out from reference TRBV5-6 and TRBJ2-3, the complete variable domain reads DAGVTQSPTHLIKTRGQQVTLRCSPKSGHDTVSWYQQALGQGPQFIFQYYEEEERQRGNFPDRFSGHQFPNYSSELNVNALLLGDSALYLCASSFGADTQYFGPGTRLTVL.

This clone appeared once. The V call is TRBV11-1, the J call TRBJ2-5; weak D call: TRBD2 (5 bases). From germline, CDR1 is SGHAT and CDR2 FQDESV (reference sequence). V lost 8 bases to trimming and J lost 2 bases, with 18 bases between them. The length of the CDR3 is 15 residues. The DNA for the CDR3 is TGTGCCAGCGGACGAGGGTTACTGGGTCAAGAGACCCAGTACTTC. It translates to CASGRGLLGQETQYF.

V gene TRBV5-4 combines with J gene TRBJ2-1; TRBD2 aligns across 8 bases. The CDR3 sequence is 15 residues long. Germline assignment: CDR1 SGHNT and CDR2 YYREEE (reference sequence). After removal of 0 bases from V and 7 bases from J, the junction contained 6 bases not matched to a gene. CDR3 residues: CASSLAPAGVNEQFF. CDR3 sequence (DNA): TGTGCCAGCAGCTTGGCACCAGCGGGGGTTAATGAGCAGTTCTTC.

The V gene is TRBV7-8, the J gene TRBJ2-5, with unresolved D. The CDR3 contains 16 residues. Germline V gene lookup returns CDR1 SGHVS and CDR2 FQNEAQ. V lost 1 base, J lost 4 bases, and 16 bases lay in between. This CDR3 reads CASSLGNPLNRETQYF. The CDR3 DNA reads as TGTGCCAGCAGCTTAGGCAATCCACTAAACCGAGAGACCCAGTACTTC.

The rearrangement joins TRBV25-1 to TRBJ2-3; D remains ambiguous. The CDR3 contains 16 residues. CDR1 and CDR2 (germline): MGHDK, SYGVNS. Deletions cut 1 base from V and 2 bases from J, with 13 bases between. This chain's CDR3 is CASSELGGIPTDTQYF. The CDR3 bases are TGTGCCAGCAGTGAATTGGGTGGCATCCCCACAGATACGCAGTATTTT.

The chain carries TRBV7-6 and TRBJ1-2, with 10 nucleotides matching TRBD1. Trimming cost V 0 bases and J 8 bases; bases outside gene matches: 3. CDR3 size: 14 residues. CDR1 is SGHVS, CDR2 FNYEAQ, per germline. The CDR3 region has the DNA TGTGCCAGCAGCTTAGCCGGGACAGGGGTAGGCTACACCTTC. Amino acid sequence: CASSLAGTGVGYTF.

This chain connects TRBV6-5 to TRBJ2-5; the D gene is possibly TRBD1 (5 bases). V lost 8 bases to trimming and J lost 5 bases, with 9 bases between them. Germline CDR1 reads MNHEY; CDR2 reads SVGAGI. This CDR3 comprises 11 residues. CDR3 DNA sequence: TGTGCCAGCGGGCAGGGTGAGACCCAGTACTTC. Protein: CASGQGETQYF.

The chain recombines TRBV14 with TRBJ1-1; D is uncertain. V was trimmed by 3 bases and J by 1 base, leaving 6 bases between them. This CDR3 comprises 13 residues. Germline assignment: CDR1 SGHDN and CDR2 FVKESK. CDR3 sequence (DNA): TGTGCCAGCAGCCAGGGTTGGAACACTGAAGCTTTCTTT. This gives the protein CASSQGWNTEAFF.

The rearrangement uses TRBV9 and TRBJ2-2; D ambiguous. Trimming removed 1 base at V and 4 bases at J, with 5 bases between. The CDR3 loop spans 13 amino acids. Per the germline V gene, CDR1 is SGDLS and CDR2 is YYNGEE. CDR3 sequence reads: CASSVTPTGELFF. The CDR3, as DNA: TGTGCCAGCAGCGTAACCCCCACCGGGGAGCTGTTTTTT.

The V and J genes are TRBV29-1 and TRBJ2-3; D gene ambiguous. The CDR3 sequence is 14 residues long. V gave up 5 bases and J gave up 4 bases, with 16 bases separating them. Germline V gene lookup returns CDR1 SQVTM and CDR2 ANQGSEA. This CDR3 is CSVRGRLSPDTQYF. CDR3 sequence (DNA): TGCAGCGTTAGAGGACGGTTGAGCCCAGATACGCAGTATTTT.

The chain is built from TRBV19 and TRBJ1-6; D gene ambiguous. Trimming removed 7 bases at V and 0 bases at J, with 10 bases between. The CDR3 contains 15 residues. CDR1 is LNHDA and CDR2 is SQIVND in the germline V gene (reference sequence). CDR3: CASKKSSSYNSPLHF. The CDR3 DNA sequence: TGTGCCAGTAAGAAGAGTAGCTCCTATAATTCACCCCTCCACTTT. Full variable domain (rest looked up from reference TRBV19 and TRBJ1-6): DGGITQSPKYLFRKEGQNVTLSCEQNLNHDAMYWYRQDPGQGLRLIYYSQIVNDFQKGDIAEGYSVSREKKESFPLTVTSAQKNPTAFYLCASKKSSSYNSPLHFGNGTRLTVT.

On this clone: An end of the junction does not agree with germline; a read error may underlie this. The chain recombines TRBV30 with TRBJ1-1; D call uncertain. The CDR3 consists of 14 residues. Germline assignment: CDR1 GTSNPN and CDR2 SVGIG (reference sequence). CDR3 nucleotides: TGTGCCTGGACACTAGGATCGCGGCTAACTGTAGCTTTCTTT. This gives the protein CAWTLGSRLTVAFF. Full variable domain (rest looked up from reference TRBV30 and TRBJ1-1): SQTIHQWPATLVQPVGSPLSLECTVEGTSNPNLYWYRQAAGRGLQLLFYSVGIGQISSEVPQNLSASRPQDRQFILSSKKLLLSDSGFYLCAWTLGSRLTVAFFGQGTRLTVV.

The chain has TRBV7-9 and TRBJ1-2; TRBD1 might be the D (5 bases). The V end was cut by 3 bases, the J end by 5 bases, with 13 bases between. Germline assignment: CDR1 SEHNR and CDR2 FQNEAQ (reference sequence). There are 14 residues in the CDR3. CDR3 DNA sequence: TGTGCCAGCAGCTTGACTCAGGGTCGGTATGGCTACACCTTC. This codes for CASSLTQGRYGYTF.

This chain uses TRBV19 with TRBJ1-3; D not resolved. The germline V and J ends were trimmed by 9 bases and 0 bases, with 12 bases remaining between them. In germline, CDR1 is LNHDA, CDR2 SQIVND (reference sequence). CDR3 length equals 14 residues. The CDR3 sequence is CASGIPNSGNTIYF. CDR3 DNA sequence: TGTGCCAGCGGGATTCCGAACTCTGGAAACACCATATATTTT.

This chain links TRBV28 with TRBJ2-7; tentative D call: TRBD1 (5 bases). The germline CDR1 and CDR2 sequences are MDHEN and SYDVKM. This CDR3 spans 13 amino acids. Trimming shortened V by 7 bases and J by 5 bases, and 15 bases separated the two germline ends. The CDR3 DNA sequence: TGTGCCAGCACCATTCTTGGACACAACGAGCAGTACTTC. Translated, it gives CASTILGHNEQYF.

The genes are TRBV2 and TRBJ2-1, with TRBD1 matching over 9 bases. With 5 bases clipped from V and 4 bases from J, the junction kept 6 bases outside the gene matches. The V gene's germline CDR1 is SNHLY and CDR2 FYNNEI. This CDR3 has 15 amino acids. The CDR3 nucleotides read TGTGCCAGCAGTTCCGGGACAGGGATTTACAATGAGCAGTTCTTC. Its protein product is CASSSGTGIYNEQFF.

This clone was recorded only once. The V call is TRBV11-2, the J call TRBJ2-2; 10 nucleotides agree with TRBD1. CDR3 size: 19 residues. The germline V gene encodes CDR1 SGHAT and CDR2 FQNNGV. The V gene end was trimmed by 3 bases and the J gene end by 4 bases; junction bases not matched to a gene: 14. The CDR3, as DNA: TGTGCCAGCAGCTTCCGGGACAGGGGTGAATACGGAGGCACCGGGGAGCTGTTTTTT. This encodes CASSFRDRGEYGGTGELFF.

The sample holds one count of this clone. The genes are TRBV5-8 and TRBJ2-1, with TRBD1 matching 8 bases. CDR3 length equals 18 residues. V shed 2 bases, J shed 0 bases, and the junction held 10 bases outside the gene matches. Germline loops: CDR1 SGHTS, CDR2 YDEGEE. CDR3 sequence: CASSFGYGQGSSYNEQFF. DNA of the CDR3: TGTGCCAGCAGCTTCGGATACGGACAGGGAAGCTCCTACAATGAGCAGTTCTTC.

The chain employs TRBV7-9 and TRBJ2-7; TRBD1 or TRBD2 may be the D gene (5 bases each). V gave up 9 bases and J gave up 0 bases, with 15 bases separating them. There are 14 residues in the CDR3. The germline CDR1 and CDR2 sequences are SEHNR and FQNEAQ (reference sequence). DNA of the CDR3: TGTGCCAGTAACCGGGACGGTAGCTCCTACGAGCAGTACTTC. Its protein is CASNRDGSSYEQYF.

CDR3 sequence (DNA): TGCAGCGTTGGACTCCGACGGGGGAACTATGGCTACACCTTC. It translates to CSVGLRRGNYGYTF. V gene TRBV29-1 combines with J gene TRBJ1-2, with TRBD1 as a possible D gene (5 bases). V lost 4 bases to trimming and J lost 2 bases, with 14 bases between them. CDR3 length equals 14 residues. CDR1 SQVTM and CDR2 ANQGSEA come from the germline V gene.

CDR3 DNA: TGTGCCAGCAGACCCCCTCCCGGGACAGCAAAATCCTACAATGAGCAGTTCTTC. Its protein is CASRPPPGTAKSYNEQFF. The chain employs TRBV7-9 and TRBJ2-1; 7 nucleotides match TRBD1. V gave up 6 bases and J gave up 1 base; unmatched junction bases: 15. This CDR3 contains 18 residues. The germline V gene encodes CDR1 SEHNR and CDR2 FQNEAQ (reference sequence).

The chain links TRBV30 to TRBJ2-5; 8 positions match TRBD1. Germline V CDR1 and CDR2: GTSNPN, SVGIG (reference sequence). CDR3 length equals 15 residues. Losses at the gene ends were 1 base for V and 4 bases for J; bases not matched to a gene: 8. In nucleotides, the CDR3 is TGTGCCTGGAGTGGAGGCAGGGGGCTCTTAGAGACCCAGTACTTC. This gives the protein CAWSGGRGLLETQYF.

V usage is TRBV6-6 and J usage is TRBJ2-3, with D perhaps matching TRBD1 (6 bases). The germline V gene has CDR1 MNHNY and CDR2 SVGAGI (reference sequence). The CDR3 has 13 amino acids. V dropped 7 bases and J dropped 11 bases, with 19 bases sitting between them. For the CDR3, the DNA is TGTGCCAGCAAAGCCCGGGACACACTACGGCAGTATTTT. The encoded protein is CASKARDTLRQYF.